These T cell receptor beta chains were read from a single sample in a study of cytomegalovirus exposure and HLA in healthy donors. Sequencing was performed with immunoSEQ multiplex PCR; in TCRdb, only in-frame clones are kept and a portion is missing. The table records tens of thousands of clones, 94% of them present only once. The sequenced material came from PBMCs. The receptor set was obtained from a woman under 30 in good health and CMV-seropositive. Both conserved end residues are part of each CDR3. The D gene is left open where the match is weak. For some rows the clone size is stated as once, few or many, or as a class when expanded; others skip it.

TRBJ2-1 | - | TRBV28 | - | TGTGCCAGCAGTCCAGATCCAGGTCGCCAAACTTTCTTCAACAATGAGCAGTTCTTC | CASSPDPGRQTFFNNEQFF
TRBJ1-4 | TRBD1 | TRBV28 | - | TGTGCCACATCAGGGGGCGCAACTAATGAAAAACTGTTTTTT | CATSGGATNEKLFF
TRBJ2-3 | - | TRBV5-1 | - | TGCGCCAGCAGCTCGGGCGGCGGAGCGGCGAGCGGGGATACGCAGTATTTT | CASSSGGGAASGDTQYF
TRBJ1-4 | - | TRBV5-1 | - | TGCGCCAGCAGCTTGGAGGGGGGGCCGGAGGTAAAACTGTTTTTT | CASSLEGGPEVKLFF
TRBJ1-2 | - | TRBV28 | - | TGTGCCAGCAGTTTCGCGGGGTCAGCTAACTATGGCTACACCTTC | CASSFAGSANYGYTF
TRBJ2-2 | - | TRBV27 | - | TGTGCCAGCAGTTTACACTCCTACAGAACGAACACCGGGGAGCTGTTTTTT | CASSLHSYRTNTGELFF
TRBJ1-5 | - | TRBV28 | - | TGTGCCAGCAGTTTCAGAATCGGGAATCAGCCCCAGCATTTT | CASSFRIGNQPQHF
TRBJ2-3 | - | TRBV7-2 | - | TGTGCCAGCAGCGCAAGCGTGGTCACCCCTAACACAGATACGCAGTATTTT | CASSASVVTPNTDTQYF
TRBJ2-1 | TRBD1 | TRBV30 | - | TGTGCCTGGAGTGTAAGGGACAGGGGTTACAATGAGCAGTTCTTC | CAWSVRDRGYNEQFF
TRBJ1-5 | TRBD1 | TRBV7-2 | - | TGTGCCAGCAGCCTGGGTGTGGGCCAGGGGGGCCATCAGCCCCAGCATTTT | CASSLGVGQGGHQPQHF
TRBJ1-3 | - | TRBV6-6 | once | TGTGCCAGCAGCCGACTTGGAAACACCATATATTTT | CASSRLGNTIYF
TRBJ2-7 | - | TRBV2 | - | TGTGCCAGCAGACGAGAGAATCTTGCCTACGAGCAGTACTTC | CASRRENLAYEQYF
TRBJ2-2 | - | TRBV5-6 | - | TGTGCCAGCAGCTTGTATCAGACAGGCTACACCGGGGAGCTGTTTTTT | CASSLYQTGYTGELFF
TRBJ2-3 | TRBD1 | TRBV6-1 | - | TGTGCCAGCACCTACGGGACAGGGTGGACAGATACGCAGTATTTT | CASTYGTGWTDTQYF
TRBJ1-5 | TRBD1 | TRBV2 | once | TGTGCCAGCAGGCCCGGACAGGGGCTAACGCCCCAGCATTTT | CASRPGQGLTPQHF
TRBJ1-1 | - | TRBV6-5 | - | TGTGCCAGCAGTTACTCGATAGGGGGGAACACTGAAGCTTTCTTT | CASSYSIGGNTEAFF
TRBJ2-5 | - | TRBV5-1 | - | TGCGCCAGCAGCGCCACGACTACCAAAGAGACCCAGTACTTC | CASSATTTKETQYF
TRBJ2-5 | - | TRBV5-6 | - | TGTGCCAGCAGCTCTACTACAGGAAACAGAGAGACCCAGTACTTC | CASSSTTGNRETQYF
TRBJ2-7 | - | TRBV30 | once | TGTGCCTGGAGGGCAGAGGGTCCGAGCTCCTACGAGCAGTACTTC | CAWRAEGPSSYEQYF
TRBJ2-5 | TRBD2 | TRBV4-1 | - | TGCGCCAGCAGCCAAGGGATTCGACTTGGCGGGGGAGAGACCCAGTACTTC | CASSQGIRLGGGETQYF
TRBJ1-2 | TRBD1 | TRBV30 | - | TGTGCCTGGAGTGGCCCGGGACAGGGCTCCTATGGCTACACCTTC | CAWSGPGQGSYGYTF
TRBJ2-1 | TRBD2 | TRBV7-3 | once | TGTGCCAGCAGCTTAACGTTGACTAGCGGGGGGTGGAATGAGCAGTTCTTC | CASSLTLTSGGWNEQFF